Detailed here is one TCR beta chain. Under the authors' procedure: Estimated nucleated cell counts came from reference gene primer amplification. This table comes from immunoSEQ multiplex PCR, and its TCRdb copy is limited to in-frame clones, with some not included. V and J calls and clone size come straight from that table; D and trimming were deduced from the DNA. Of 300,000 to 350,000 clones listed, roughly 90% are singletons. The Seattle site enrolled patients during active infection and followed them longitudinally. The sample comes from a study of blood T cell repertoires in COVID-19. Background on the study: Acute and convalescent COVID-19 samples came from the United States, Italy and Spain. From T cells, B-cell-depleted T cells, or PBMCs came the material, which was cDNA or gDNA.

Germline loops: CDR1 SGHVS, CDR2 FQNEAQ. The CDR3 consists of 13 residues. V shed 8 bases and J shed 0 bases, with 10 bases lying between them. Sequenced input: peripheral blood. The source is a woman in her sixties or seventies with COVID-19, enrolled during active disease. The V call is TRBV7-8, the J call TRBJ1-1; no reliable D call. The CDR3 DNA is TGTGCCAGCCTGAGTCGGTTGAACACTGAAGCTTTCTTT. This codes for CASLSRLNTEAFF.